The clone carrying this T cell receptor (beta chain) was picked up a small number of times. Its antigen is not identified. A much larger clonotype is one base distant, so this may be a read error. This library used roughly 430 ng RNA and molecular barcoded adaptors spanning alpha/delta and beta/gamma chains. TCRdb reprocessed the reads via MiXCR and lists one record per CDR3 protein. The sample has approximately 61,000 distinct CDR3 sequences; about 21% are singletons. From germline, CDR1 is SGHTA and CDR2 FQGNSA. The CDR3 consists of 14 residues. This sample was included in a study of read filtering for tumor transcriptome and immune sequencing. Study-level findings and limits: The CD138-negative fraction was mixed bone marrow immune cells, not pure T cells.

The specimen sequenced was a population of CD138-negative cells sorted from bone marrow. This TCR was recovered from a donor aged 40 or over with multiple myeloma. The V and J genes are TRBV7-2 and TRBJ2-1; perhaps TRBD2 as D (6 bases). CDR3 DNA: TGTGCCGGCAGAAGGGGAGGCCAATACAATGAGCAGTTCTTC. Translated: CAGRRGGQYNEQFF.